This T cell receptor (beta chain) was obtained from a study of blood T cell repertoires in COVID-19. Clones were sequenced by immunoSEQ multiplex PCR, and TCRdb holds only the in-frame ones, with some missing. The sample consists of about 70,000 clones, approximately 90% of them appearing once. This clone has only a few counts. After removal of 4 bases from V and 2 bases from J, the junction contained 3 bases not matched to a gene. Germline CDR1 reads SGHNT; CDR2 reads YYREEE (reference sequence). This CDR3 is built from 16 residues. The chain links TRBV5-4 to TRBJ2-3; 14 bases agree with TRBD2. Sequenced material: peripheral blood. The sequence was collected from a human donor in a cohort sampled during active COVID-19. The CDR3, as DNA: TGTGCCAGCAGCCAGGGACTAGCGGGAGTCACAGATACGCAGTATTTT. This encodes CASSQGLAGVTDTQYF.